The clone carrying this TCR beta chain was observed once. No antigen is known for it. This specimen belongs to a study of OX40 agonist ivuxolimab in advanced cancers. Overall study context: The patients received ivuxolimab by intravenous route every 2 weeks at 0.01 to 10 mg/kg. Earlier treatment with anti-PD-1, anti-PD-L1 or anti-CTLA-4 was permitted, and under 50% had received some.

Study results and limitations: Clonal expansion in partial responders at 0.1-3.0 mg/kg ranked among the lowest. CD8+ T cells were the subset that, on average, had more expanded clones than CD4+.

Germline assignment: CDR1 LGHNA and CDR2 YSLEER. Trimming removed 0 bases at V and 0 bases at J, with 12 bases between. The CDR3 sequence is 18 residues long. The repertoire was sequenced with immunoSEQ multiplex PCR; TCRdb's copy has only in-frame clones and lacks some. The table has tens of thousands of clones, roughly nine tenths seen once. Sequenced here: CD4+ or CD8+ T cells sorted from blood, sampled in a trial of the OX40 agonist ivuxolimab. V usage is TRBV4-3 and J usage is TRBJ2-6; the D gene could be TRBD1 or TRBD2 (5 bases each). The TCR originated in an adult with an advanced solid tumor such as melanoma, head and neck, liver or kidney cancer. CDR3 protein: CASSQEGPKFSGANVLTF. The CDR3, as DNA: TGCGCCAGCAGCCAAGAGGGACCTAAATTCTCTGGGGCCAACGTCCTGACTTTC.